One and the same sample provided the 5 T cell receptor beta chains below, sequenced in a study of cytomegalovirus exposure and HLA in healthy donors. PCR used 60 Vbeta primers and 13 Jbeta primers. Here immunoSEQ multiplex PCR was the method, and the copy in TCRdb shows in-frame clones only, minus some. Of about 120,000 clones listed, under 80% are singletons. The sequencing sample was made of PBMCs. The receptors here all came from a man in his sixties in good health and CMV-seropositive.

This sequence joins TRBV6-1 and TRBJ2-7; 9 bases match TRBD1. This CDR3 region has 14 residues. Germline values: CDR1 MNHNS, CDR2 SASEGT. Losses at the gene ends were 7 bases for V and 4 bases for J; bases not matched to a gene: 8. CDR3 sequence (DNA): TGTGCCAGCAAGACCGGGACAGGGATTTACGAGCAGTACTTC. Translated: CASKTGTGIYEQYF.

The CDR3, as DNA: TGTGCCAGCAGCCCGCCGGCGACTAGGGTCCACGAGCAGTACTTC. This gives the protein CASSPPATRVHEQYF. The rearrangement uses TRBV4-2 and TRBJ2-5; D perhaps matches TRBD2 (6 bases). The J call is uncertain, as TRBJ2-7 better fits the DNA end. CDR1 is LGHNA and CDR2 is YNFKEQ in the germline V gene. This CDR3 is 15 amino acids long.

CDR3 bases: TGCAGCGTTGGTCTCAGGAACACTGAAGCTTTCTTT. Its protein product is CSVGLRNTEAFF. The chain carries TRBV29-1 and TRBJ1-1; D is uncertain. Germline-derived CDR1 and CDR2 are SQVTM and ANQGSEA. The CDR3 runs 12 residues. V lost 4 bases to trimming and J lost 1 base, with 7 bases between them. Supplemented by reference TRBV29-1 and TRBJ1-1, the full variable domain reads SAVISQKPSRDICQRGTSLTIQCQVDSQVTMMFWYRQQPGQSLTLIATANQGSEATYESGFVIDKFPISRPNLTFSTLTVSNMSPEDSSIYLCSVGLRNTEAFFGQGTRLTVV.

This chain joins TRBV5-1 and TRBJ1-4, with TRBD1 matching 8 bases. The V gene end was trimmed by 4 bases and the J gene end by 4 bases; junction bases not matched to a gene: 6. The CDR3 totals 15 residues. Germline V lookup: CDR1 SGHRS, CDR2 YFSETQ. CDR3 sequence reads: CASSPGGHGNEKLFF. The CDR3 nucleotides are TGCGCCAGCAGCCCAGGGGGCCACGGTAATGAAAAACTGTTTTTT.

This clone was recorded a few times. V and J are TRBV5-1 and TRBJ2-7; maybe TRBD2 (6 bases). The CDR3 sequence is 13 residues long. V lost 4 bases and J 5 bases, leaving 13 bases between the germline ends. Germline V gene sequence: CDR1 SGHRS, CDR2 YFSETQ. The CDR3 coding sequence is TGCGCCAGCAGCCCCGGGACTCGGAACGAGCAGTACTTC. It encodes CASSPGTRNEQYF.